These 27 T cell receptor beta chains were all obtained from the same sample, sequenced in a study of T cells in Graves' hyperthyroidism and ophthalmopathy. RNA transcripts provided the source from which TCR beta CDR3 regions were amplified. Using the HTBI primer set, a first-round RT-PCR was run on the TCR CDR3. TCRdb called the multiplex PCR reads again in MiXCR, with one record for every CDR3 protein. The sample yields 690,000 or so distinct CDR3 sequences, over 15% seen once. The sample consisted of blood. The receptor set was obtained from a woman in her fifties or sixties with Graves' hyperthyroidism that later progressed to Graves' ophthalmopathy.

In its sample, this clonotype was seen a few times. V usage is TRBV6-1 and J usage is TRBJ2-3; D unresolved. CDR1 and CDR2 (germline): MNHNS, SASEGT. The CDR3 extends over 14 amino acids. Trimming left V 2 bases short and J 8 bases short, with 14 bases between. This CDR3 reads CASSELQAVGTQYF. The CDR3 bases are TGTGCCAGCAGTGAACTGCAGGCGGTGGGTACGCAGTATTTT.

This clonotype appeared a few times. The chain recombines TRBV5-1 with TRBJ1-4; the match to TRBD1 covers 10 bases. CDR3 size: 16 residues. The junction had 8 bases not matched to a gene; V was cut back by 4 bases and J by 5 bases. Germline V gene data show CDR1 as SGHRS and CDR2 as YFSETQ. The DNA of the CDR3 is TGCGCCAGCAGCAAGTCGACGGGACAGGGGAATGAAAAACTGTTTTTT. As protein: CASSKSTGQGNEKLFF.

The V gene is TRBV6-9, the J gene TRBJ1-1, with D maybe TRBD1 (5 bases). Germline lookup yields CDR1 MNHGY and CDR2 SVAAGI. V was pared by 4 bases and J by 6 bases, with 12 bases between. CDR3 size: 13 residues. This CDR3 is CASSFHQGAEAFF. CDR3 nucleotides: TGTGCCAGCAGTTTCCACCAGGGCGCTGAAGCTTTCTTT.

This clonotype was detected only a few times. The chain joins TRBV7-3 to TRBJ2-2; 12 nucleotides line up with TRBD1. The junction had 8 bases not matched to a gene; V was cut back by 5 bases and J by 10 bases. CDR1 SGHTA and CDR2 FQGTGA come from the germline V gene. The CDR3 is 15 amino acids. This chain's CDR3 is CASSAAGTGGEELFF. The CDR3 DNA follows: TGTGCCAGCAGCGCAGCCGGGACAGGGGGCGAGGAGCTGTTTTTT.

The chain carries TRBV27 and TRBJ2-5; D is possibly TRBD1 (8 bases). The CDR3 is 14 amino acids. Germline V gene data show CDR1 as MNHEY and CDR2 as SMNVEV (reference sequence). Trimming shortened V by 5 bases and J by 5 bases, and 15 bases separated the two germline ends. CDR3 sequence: CASSTGGAMETQYF. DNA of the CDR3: TGTGCCAGCAGTACAGGGGGGGCCATGGAGACCCAGTACTTC.

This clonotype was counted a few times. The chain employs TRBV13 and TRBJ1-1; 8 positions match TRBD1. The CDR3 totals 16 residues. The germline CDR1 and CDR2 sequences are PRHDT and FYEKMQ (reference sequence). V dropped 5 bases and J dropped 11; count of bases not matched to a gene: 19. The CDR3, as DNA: TGTGCCAGCAGCCTTGACAGGGGCAACGACAAGCTGCGCGCTTTCTTT. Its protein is CASSLDRGNDKLRAFF.

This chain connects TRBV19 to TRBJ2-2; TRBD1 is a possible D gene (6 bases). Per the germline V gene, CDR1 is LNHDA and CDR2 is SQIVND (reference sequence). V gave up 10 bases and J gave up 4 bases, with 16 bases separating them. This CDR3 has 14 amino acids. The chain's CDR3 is CATARTQGTGELFF. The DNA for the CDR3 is TGTGCCACAGCCCGGACACAGGGCACCGGGGAGCTGTTTTTT. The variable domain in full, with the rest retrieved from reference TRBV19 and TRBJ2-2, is DGGITQSPKYLFRKEGQNVTLSCEQNLNHDAMYWYRQDPGQGLRLIYYSQIVNDFQKGDIAEGYSVSREKKESFPLTVTSAQKNPTAFYLCATARTQGTGELFFGEGSRLTVL.

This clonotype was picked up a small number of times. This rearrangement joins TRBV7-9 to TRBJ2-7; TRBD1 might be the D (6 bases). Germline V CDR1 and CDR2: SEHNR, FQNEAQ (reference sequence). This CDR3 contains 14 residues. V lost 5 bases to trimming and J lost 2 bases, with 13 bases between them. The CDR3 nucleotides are TGTGCCAGCAGCGGACGGACAGCCACCTACGAGCAGTACTTC. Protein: CASSGRTATYEQYF.

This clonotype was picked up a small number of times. CDR3 region: CASSYFSTDTQYF. CDR3 in DNA: TGTGCCAGCAGTTACTTCTCCACAGATACGCAGTATTTT. The rearrangement uses TRBV6-2 or TRBV6-3 and TRBJ2-3; D not certain. Germline values: CDR1 MNHEY, CDR2 SVGEGT. This CDR3 has 13 residues. Between the trimmed V and J ends, which lost 1 base and 2 bases, there was a span of 4 bases.

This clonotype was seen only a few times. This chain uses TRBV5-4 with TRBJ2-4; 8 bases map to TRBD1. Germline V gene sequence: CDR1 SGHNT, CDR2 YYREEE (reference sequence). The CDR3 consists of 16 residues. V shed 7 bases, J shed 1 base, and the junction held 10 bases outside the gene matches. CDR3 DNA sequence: TGTGCCAGCGGATCCAGGGGGCTAAGGGCCAAAAACATTCAGTACTTC. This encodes CASGSRGLRAKNIQYF. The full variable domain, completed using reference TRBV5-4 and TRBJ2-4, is ETGVTQSPTHLIKTRGQQVTLRCSSQSGHNTVSWYQQALGQGPQFIFQYYREEENGRGNFPPRFSGLQFPNYSSELNVNALELDDSALYLCASGSRGLRAKNIQYFGAGTRLSVL.

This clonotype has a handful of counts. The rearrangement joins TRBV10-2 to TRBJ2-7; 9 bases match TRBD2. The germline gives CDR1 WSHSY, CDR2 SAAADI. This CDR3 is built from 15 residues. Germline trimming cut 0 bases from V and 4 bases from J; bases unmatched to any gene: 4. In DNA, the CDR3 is TGCGCCAGCAGTGAGTCAGCTAGCGGGGCATACGAGCAGTACTTC. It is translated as CASSESASGAYEQYF.

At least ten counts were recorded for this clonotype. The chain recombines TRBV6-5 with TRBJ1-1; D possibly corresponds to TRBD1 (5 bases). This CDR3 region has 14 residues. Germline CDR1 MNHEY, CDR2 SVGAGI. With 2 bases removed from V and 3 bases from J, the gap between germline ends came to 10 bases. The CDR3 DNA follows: TGTGCCAGCAGTTACGAGGGGACGGACACTGAAGCTTTCTTT. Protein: CASSYEGTDTEAFF.

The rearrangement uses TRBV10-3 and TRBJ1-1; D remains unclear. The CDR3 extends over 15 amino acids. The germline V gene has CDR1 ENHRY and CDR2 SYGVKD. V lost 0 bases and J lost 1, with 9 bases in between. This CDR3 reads CAISESFAANTEAFF. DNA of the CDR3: TGTGCCATCAGTGAGTCATTCGCAGCGAACACTGAAGCTTTCTTT.

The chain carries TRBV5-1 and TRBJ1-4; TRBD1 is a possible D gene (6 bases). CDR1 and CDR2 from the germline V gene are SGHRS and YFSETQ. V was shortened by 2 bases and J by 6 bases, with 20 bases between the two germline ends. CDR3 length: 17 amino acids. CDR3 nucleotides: TGCGCCAGCAGCTTCGCCCCTGACGAGGGGGGCGATGAAAAACTGTTTTTT. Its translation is CASSFAPDEGGDEKLFF.

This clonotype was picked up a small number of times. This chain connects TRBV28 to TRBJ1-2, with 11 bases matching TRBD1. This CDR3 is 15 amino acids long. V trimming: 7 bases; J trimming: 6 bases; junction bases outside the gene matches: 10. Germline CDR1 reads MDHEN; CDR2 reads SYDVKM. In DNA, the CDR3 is TGTGCCAGCACCCCGCCGGGACAGGGGGTAAATGGCTACACCTTC. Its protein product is CASTPPGQGVNGYTF.

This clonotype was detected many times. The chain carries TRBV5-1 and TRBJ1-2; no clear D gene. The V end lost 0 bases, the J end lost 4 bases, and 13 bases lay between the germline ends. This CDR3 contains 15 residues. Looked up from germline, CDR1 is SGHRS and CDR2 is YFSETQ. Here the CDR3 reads CASSLDRISFYGYTF. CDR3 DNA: TGCGCCAGCAGCTTGGACCGGATTAGTTTCTATGGCTACACCTTC.

The CDR3 loop is CASSPWDKEEEKLFF. CDR3 bases: TGCGCCAGCAGCCCATGGGACAAGGAGGAGGAAAAACTGTTTTTT. This chain connects TRBV5-1 to TRBJ1-4; maybe TRBD1 (6 bases). V gave up 4 bases and J gave up 8 bases, with 18 bases separating them. The germline V gene has CDR1 SGHRS and CDR2 YFSETQ. There are 15 residues in the CDR3.

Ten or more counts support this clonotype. The DNA for the CDR3 is TGTGCCAGCAGTGAAGGGGCCAGTTGGGACACTGAAGCTTTCTTT. Protein sequence: CASSEGASWDTEAFF. The J gene is TRBJ1-1, the V gene TRBV2; D not certain. V was trimmed by 1 base and J by 3 bases, leaving 12 bases between them. The CDR3 extends over 15 amino acids. Germline CDR1 is SNHLY and CDR2 is FYNNEI.

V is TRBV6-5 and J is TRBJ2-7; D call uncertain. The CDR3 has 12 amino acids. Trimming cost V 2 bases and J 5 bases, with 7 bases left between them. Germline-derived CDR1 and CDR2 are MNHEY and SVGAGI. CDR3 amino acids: CASSYGRNEQYF. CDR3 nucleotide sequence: TGTGCCAGCAGTTACGGCAGAAACGAGCAGTACTTC.

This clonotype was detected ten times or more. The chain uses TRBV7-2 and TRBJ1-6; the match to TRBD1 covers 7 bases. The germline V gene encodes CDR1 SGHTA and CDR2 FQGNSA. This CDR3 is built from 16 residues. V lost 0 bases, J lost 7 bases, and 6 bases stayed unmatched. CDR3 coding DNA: TGTGCCAGCAGCTTAGCGCGTGGAGGGGGCAATTCACCCCTCCACTTT. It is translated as CASSLARGGGNSPLHF.

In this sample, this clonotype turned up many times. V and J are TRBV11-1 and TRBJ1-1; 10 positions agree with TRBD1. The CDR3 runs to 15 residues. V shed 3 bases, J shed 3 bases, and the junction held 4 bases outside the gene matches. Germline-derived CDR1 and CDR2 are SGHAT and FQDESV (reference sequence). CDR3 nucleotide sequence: TGTGCCAGCAGCTTCGGGACAGGGGCCCACACTGAAGCTTTCTTT. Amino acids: CASSFGTGAHTEAFF. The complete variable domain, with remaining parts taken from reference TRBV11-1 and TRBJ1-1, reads EAEVAQSPRYKITEKSQAVAFWCDPISGHATLYWYRQILGQGPELLVQFQDESVVDDSQLPKDRFSAERLKGVDSTLKIQPAELGDSAMYLCASSFGTGAHTEAFFGQGTRLTVV.

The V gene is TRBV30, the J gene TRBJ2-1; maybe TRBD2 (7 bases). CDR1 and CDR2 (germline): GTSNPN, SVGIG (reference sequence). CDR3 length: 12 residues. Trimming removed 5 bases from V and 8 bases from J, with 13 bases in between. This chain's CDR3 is CAWSRGAHEQFF. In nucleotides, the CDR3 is TGTGCCTGGTCACGGGGGGCCCATGAGCAGTTCTTC.

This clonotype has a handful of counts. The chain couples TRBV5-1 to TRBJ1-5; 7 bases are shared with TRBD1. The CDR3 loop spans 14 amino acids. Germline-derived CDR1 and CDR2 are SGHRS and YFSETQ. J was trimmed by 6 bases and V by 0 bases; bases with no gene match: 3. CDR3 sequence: CASSLGGDSQPQHF. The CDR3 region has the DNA TGCGCCAGCAGCTTGGGGGGGGACAGTCAGCCCCAGCATTTT. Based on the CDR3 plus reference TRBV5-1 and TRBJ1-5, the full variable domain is KAGVTQTPRYLIKTRGQQVTLSCSPISGHRSVSWYQQTPGQGLQFLFEYFSETQRNKGNFPGRFSGRQFSNSRSEMNVSTLELGDSALYLCASSLGGDSQPQHFGDGTRLSIL.

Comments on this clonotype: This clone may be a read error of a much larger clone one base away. CDR3 protein: CASSLTGQGGYNEQYF. CDR3 in DNA: TGTGCCAGCAGTTTAACGGGGCAGGGGGGCTACAATGAGCAGTACTTC. The chain carries TRBV27 and TRBJ2-1, with D perhaps TRBD1 (7 bases). The DNA end lines up better with TRBJ2-7; the J call may be wrong. The CDR3 spans 16 residues. Germline V CDR1 and CDR2: MNHEY, SMNVEV (reference sequence).

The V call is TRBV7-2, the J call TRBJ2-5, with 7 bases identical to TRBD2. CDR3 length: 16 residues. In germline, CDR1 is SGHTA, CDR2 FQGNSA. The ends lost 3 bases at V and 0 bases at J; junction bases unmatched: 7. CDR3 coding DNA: TGTGCCAGCAGCTTTCCAAGCGGGGTGTACCAAGAGACCCAGTACTTC. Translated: CASSFPSGVYQETQYF.

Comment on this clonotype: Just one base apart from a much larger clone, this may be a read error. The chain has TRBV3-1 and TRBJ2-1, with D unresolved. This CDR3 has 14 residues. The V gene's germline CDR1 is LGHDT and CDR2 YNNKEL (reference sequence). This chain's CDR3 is CASSPPRWGSEQSF. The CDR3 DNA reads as TGTGCCAGCAGCCCCCCCCGGTGGGGTAGTGAGCAGTCCTTC.

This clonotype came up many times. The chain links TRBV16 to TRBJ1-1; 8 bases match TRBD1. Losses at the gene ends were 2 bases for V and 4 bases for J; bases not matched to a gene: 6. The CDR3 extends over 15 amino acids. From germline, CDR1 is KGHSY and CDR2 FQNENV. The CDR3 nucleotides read TGTGCCAGCAGCCAACTGGACAGGGAGGGCACTGAAGCTTTCTTT. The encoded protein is CASSQLDREGTEAFF.